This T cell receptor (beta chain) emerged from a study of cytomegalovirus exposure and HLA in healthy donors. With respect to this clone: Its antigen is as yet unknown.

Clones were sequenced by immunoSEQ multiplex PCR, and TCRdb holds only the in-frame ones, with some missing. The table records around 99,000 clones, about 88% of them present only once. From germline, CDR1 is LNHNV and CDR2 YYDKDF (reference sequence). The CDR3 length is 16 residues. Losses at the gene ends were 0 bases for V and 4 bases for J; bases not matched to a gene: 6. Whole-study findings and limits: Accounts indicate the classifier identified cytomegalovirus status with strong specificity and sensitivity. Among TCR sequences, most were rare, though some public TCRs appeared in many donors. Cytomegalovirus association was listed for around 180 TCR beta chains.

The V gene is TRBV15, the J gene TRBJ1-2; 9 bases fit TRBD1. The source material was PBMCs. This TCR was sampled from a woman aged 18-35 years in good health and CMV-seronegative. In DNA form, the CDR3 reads TGTGCCACCAGCAGAGAAGGGACAGGGAGTGTCTATGGCTACACCTTC. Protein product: CATSREGTGSVYGYTF.